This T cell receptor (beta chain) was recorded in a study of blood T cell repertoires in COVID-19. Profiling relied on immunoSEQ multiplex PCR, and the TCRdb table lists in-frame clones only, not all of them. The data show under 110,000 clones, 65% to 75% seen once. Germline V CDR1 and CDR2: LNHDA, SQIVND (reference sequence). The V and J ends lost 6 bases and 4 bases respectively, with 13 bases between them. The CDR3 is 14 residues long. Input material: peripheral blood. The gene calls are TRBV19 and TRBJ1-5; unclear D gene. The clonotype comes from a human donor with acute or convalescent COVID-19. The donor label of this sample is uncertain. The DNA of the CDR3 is TGTGCCAGTAGGATGCACAGTGAAAATCAGCCCCAGCATTTT. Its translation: CASRMHSENQPQHF.